This T cell receptor (beta chain) was documented in a study of T cell repertoires in cytomegalovirus infection. TCRdb redid the calling of the reads with MiXCR, one entry per CDR3 protein. The sample lists tens of thousands of distinct CDR3 sequences; more than 3% were seen once. This clonotype was picked up many times. This TCR was sampled from a human donor in good health (CMV status not recorded). Some clones in this sample may be carry-over from other donors' samples. Sequencing was performed on PBMCs.

CDR3: CASSFNNEKLFF. The CDR3 DNA is TGCGCCAGCAGCTTCAATAATGAAAAACTGTTTTTT. The chain uses TRBV5-1 and TRBJ1-4; D call uncertain. The CDR3 has 12 residues. CDR1 and CDR2 (germline): SGHRS, YFSETQ. V was clipped by 2 bases and J by 4 bases, with 3 bases between them.